This T cell receptor beta chain was sequenced in a study of blood T cell repertoires in COVID-19. The overall study: Samples came from the United States, Italy and Spain, spanning acute and convalescent COVID-19.

The trim removed 6 bases at V and 2 bases at J, leaving 9 bases unmatched. Germline V gene sequence: CDR1 SGHTA, CDR2 FQGNSA. The CDR3 sequence is 15 residues long. In the original analysis: Amplification of reference gene primers was used by the study to estimate nucleated cell counts. The repertoire was sequenced with immunoSEQ multiplex PCR; TCRdb's copy has only in-frame clones and lacks some. The DNA gave D and trimming, while V, J and clone size come from that table. This sample has some 110,000 clones, with about 85% found just once. The chain links TRBV7-2 to TRBJ1-2; 7 nucleotides align to TRBD1. Sequenced: peripheral blood. This sequence originates from a man in his forties with acute or convalescent COVID-19. This chain's CDR3 is CASSLKQGTNYGYTF. CDR3 bases: TGTGCCAGCAGTTTGAAACAGGGGACCAACTATGGCTACACCTTC.